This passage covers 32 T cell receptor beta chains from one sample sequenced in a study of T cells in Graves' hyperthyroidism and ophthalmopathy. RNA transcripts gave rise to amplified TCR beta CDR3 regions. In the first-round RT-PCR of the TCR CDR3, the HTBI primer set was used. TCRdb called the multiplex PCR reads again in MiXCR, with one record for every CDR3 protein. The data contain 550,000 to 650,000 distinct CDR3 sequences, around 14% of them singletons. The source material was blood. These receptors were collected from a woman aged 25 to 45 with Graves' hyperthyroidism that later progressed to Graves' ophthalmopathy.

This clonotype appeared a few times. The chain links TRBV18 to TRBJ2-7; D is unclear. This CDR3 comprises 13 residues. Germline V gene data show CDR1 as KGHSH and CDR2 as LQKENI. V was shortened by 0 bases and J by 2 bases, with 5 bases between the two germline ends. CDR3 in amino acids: CASSPPDAYEQYF. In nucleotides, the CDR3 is TGTGCCAGCTCACCACCCGACGCCTACGAGCAGTACTTC. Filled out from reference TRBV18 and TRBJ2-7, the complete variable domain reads NAGVMQNPRHLVRRRGQEARLRCSPMKGHSHVYWYRQLPEEGLKFMVYLQKENIIDESGMPKERFSAEFPKEGPSILRIQQVVRGDSAAYFCASSPPDAYEQYFGPGTRLTVT.

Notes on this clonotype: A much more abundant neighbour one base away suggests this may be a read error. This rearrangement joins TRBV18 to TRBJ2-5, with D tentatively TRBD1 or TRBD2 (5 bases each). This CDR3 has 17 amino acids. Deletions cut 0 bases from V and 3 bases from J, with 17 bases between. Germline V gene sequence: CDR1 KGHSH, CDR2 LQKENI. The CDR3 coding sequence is TGTGCCAGCTCACCACCCCGGGCACGGGGCACGAAAGAGACCCAGTACTTC. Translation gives CASSPPRARGTKETQYF. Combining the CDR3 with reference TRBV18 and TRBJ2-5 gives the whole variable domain NAGVMQNPRHLVRRRGQEARLRCSPMKGHSHVYWYRQLPEEGLKFMVYLQKENIIDESGMPKERFSAEFPKEGPSILRIQQVVRGDSAAYFCASSPPRARGTKETQYFGPGTRLLVL.

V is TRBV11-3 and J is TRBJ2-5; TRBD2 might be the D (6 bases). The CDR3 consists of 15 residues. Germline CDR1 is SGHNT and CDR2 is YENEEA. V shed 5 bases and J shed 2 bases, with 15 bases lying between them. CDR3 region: CASSGGDSAQETQYF. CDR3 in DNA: TGTGCCAGCAGCGGAGGGGACTCAGCACAAGAGACCCAGTACTTC.

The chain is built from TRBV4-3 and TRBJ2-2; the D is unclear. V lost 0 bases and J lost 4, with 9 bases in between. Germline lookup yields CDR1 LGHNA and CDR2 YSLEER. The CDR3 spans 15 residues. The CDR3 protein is CASSQDKGSTGELFF. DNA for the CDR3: TGCGCCAGCAGCCAAGATAAGGGATCCACCGGGGAGCTGTTTTTT.

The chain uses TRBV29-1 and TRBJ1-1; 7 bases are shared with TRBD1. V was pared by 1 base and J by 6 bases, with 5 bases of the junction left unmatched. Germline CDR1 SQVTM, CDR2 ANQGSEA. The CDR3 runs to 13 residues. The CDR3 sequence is CSVEVEGAAEAFF. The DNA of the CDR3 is TGCAGCGTTGAAGTCGAGGGGGCGGCTGAAGCTTTCTTT.

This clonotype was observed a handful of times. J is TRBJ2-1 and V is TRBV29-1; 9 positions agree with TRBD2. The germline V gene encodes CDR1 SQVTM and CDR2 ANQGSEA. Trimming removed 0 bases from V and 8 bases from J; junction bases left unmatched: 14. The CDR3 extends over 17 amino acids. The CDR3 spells CSVEDGFTGTSSYEQFF. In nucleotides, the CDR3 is TGCAGCGTTGAAGATGGGTTCACCGGGACTAGCAGTTATGAGCAGTTCTTC.

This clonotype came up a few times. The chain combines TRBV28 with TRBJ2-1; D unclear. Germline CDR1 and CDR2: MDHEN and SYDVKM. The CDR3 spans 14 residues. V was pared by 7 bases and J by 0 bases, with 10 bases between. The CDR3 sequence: CASKRRSSYNEQFF. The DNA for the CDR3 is TGTGCCAGCAAGCGAAGGAGCTCCTACAATGAGCAGTTCTTC.

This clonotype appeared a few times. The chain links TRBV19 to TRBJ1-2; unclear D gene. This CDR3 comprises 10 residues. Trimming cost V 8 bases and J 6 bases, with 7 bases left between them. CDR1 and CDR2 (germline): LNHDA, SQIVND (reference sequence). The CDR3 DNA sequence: TGTGCCAGTGGAGATAATGGCTACACCTTC. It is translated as CASGDNGYTF. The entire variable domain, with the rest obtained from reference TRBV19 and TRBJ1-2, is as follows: DGGITQSPKYLFRKEGQNVTLSCEQNLNHDAMYWYRQDPGQGLRLIYYSQIVNDFQKGDIAEGYSVSREKKESFPLTVTSAQKNPTAFYLCASGDNGYTFGSGTRLTVV.

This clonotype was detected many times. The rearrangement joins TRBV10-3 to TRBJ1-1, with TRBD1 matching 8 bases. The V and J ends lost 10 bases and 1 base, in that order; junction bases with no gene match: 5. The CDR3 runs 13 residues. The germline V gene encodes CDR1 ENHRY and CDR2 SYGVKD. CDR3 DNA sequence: TGTGCCAGCTCAGGGGGCTCGAACACTGAAGCTTTCTTT. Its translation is CASSGGSNTEAFF.

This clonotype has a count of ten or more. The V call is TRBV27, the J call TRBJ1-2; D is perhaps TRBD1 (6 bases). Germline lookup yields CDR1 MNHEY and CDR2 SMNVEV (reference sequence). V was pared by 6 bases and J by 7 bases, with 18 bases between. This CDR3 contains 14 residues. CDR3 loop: CASRPQRGEGGYTF. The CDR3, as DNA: TGTGCCAGCAGGCCACAGAGGGGGGAAGGTGGCTACACCTTC.

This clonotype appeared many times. CDR3 in amino acids: CASSGRDGNQPQHF. In DNA, the CDR3 is TGTGCCAGCAGCGGCCGGGACGGAAATCAGCCCCAGCATTTT. The chain has TRBV7-8 and TRBJ1-5; TRBD1 might be the D (5 bases). Germline lookup yields CDR1 SGHVS and CDR2 FQNEAQ. V was shortened by 5 bases and J by 4 bases, with 12 bases between the two germline ends. This CDR3 is 14 amino acids long.

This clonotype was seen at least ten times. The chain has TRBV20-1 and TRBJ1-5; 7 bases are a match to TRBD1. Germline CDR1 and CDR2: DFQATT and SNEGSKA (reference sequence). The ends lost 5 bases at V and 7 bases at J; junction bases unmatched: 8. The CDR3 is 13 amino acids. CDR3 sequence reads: CSALGTDSQPQHF. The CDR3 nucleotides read TGCAGTGCTCTCGGGACAGACAGCCAGCCCCAGCATTTT.

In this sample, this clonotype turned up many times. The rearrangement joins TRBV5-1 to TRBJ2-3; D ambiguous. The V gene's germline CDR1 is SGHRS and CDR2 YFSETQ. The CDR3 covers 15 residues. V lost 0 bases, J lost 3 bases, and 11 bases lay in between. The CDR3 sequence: CASSLEFRNTDTQYF. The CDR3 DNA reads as TGCGCCAGCAGCTTGGAATTCCGGAATACAGATACGCAGTATTTT.

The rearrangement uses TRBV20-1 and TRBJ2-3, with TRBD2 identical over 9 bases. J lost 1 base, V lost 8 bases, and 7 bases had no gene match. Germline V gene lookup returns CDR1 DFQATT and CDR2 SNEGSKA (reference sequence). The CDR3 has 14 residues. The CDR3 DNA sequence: TGCAGTCCTACCGGGACTAGCCGCACAGATACGCAGTATTTT. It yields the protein CSPTGTSRTDTQYF.

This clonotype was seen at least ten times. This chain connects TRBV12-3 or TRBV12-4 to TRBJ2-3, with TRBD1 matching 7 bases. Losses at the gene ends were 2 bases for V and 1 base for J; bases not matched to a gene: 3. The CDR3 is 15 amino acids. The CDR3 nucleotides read TGTGCCAGCAGTTTATACAGGGGAGGCACAGATACGCAGTATTTT. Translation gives CASSLYRGGTDTQYF.

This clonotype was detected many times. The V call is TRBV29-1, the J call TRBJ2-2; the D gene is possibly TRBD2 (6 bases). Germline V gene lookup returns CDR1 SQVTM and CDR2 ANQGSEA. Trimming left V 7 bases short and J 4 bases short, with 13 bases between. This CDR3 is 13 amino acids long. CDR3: CSAGVSVTGELFF. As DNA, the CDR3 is TGCAGCGCGGGGGTGTCGGTCACCGGGGAGCTGTTTTTT.

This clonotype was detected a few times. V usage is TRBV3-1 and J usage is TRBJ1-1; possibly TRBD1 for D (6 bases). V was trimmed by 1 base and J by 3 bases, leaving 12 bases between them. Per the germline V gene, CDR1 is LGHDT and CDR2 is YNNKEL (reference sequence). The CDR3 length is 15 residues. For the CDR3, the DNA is TGTGCCAGCAGCCAAGGGGCAGGGGACTACACTGAAGCTTTCTTT. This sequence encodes CASSQGAGDYTEAFF.

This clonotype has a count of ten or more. This CDR3 reads CASSPTAYGYTF. As DNA, the CDR3 is TGTGCCAGCAGCCCGACCGCATATGGCTACACCTTC. The chain recombines TRBV28 with TRBJ1-2, with D unclear. Germline V CDR1 and CDR2: MDHEN, SYDVKM. V was clipped by 6 bases and J by 5 bases, with 10 bases between them. The CDR3 sequence is 12 residues long.

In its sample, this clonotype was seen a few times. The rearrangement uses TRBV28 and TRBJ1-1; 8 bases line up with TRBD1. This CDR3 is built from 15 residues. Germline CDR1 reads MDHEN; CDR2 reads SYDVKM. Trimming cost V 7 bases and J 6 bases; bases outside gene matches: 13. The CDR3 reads CASTTVQGANAEAFF. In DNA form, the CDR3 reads TGTGCCAGCACCACTGTCCAGGGGGCAAACGCTGAAGCTTTCTTT.

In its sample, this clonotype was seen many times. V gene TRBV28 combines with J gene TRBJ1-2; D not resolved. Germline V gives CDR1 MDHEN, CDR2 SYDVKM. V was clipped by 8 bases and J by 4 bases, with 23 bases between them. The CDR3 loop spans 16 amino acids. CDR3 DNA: TGTGCCAGCTGGCCACGTACCTCGGGCCCGGGCTATGGCTACACCTTC. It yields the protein CASWPRTSGPGYGYTF.

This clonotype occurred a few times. In DNA form, the CDR3 reads TGCGCCAGCAGTGGGGCGGCTGGTAGGAATGAGCAGTTCTTC. Translation: CASSGAAGRNEQFF. The genes are TRBV10-1 and TRBJ2-1; no clear D gene. Germline assignment: CDR1 WNHNN and CDR2 SYGVQD (reference sequence). V shed 4 bases and J shed 7 bases, with 14 bases lying between them. CDR3 length equals 14 residues.

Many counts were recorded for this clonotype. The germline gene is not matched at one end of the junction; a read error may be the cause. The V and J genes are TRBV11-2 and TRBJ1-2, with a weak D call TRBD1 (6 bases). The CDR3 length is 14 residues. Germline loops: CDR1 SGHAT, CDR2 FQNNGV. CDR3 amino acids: CASSLDTGNYGYTF. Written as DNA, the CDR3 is TGTGCCAGCAGCTTAGATACAGGGAACTACGGCTACACCTTC.

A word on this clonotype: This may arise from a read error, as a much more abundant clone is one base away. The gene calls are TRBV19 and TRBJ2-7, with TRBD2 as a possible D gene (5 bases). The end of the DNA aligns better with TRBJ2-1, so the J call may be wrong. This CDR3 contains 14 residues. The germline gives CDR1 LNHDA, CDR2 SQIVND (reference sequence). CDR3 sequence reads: CASSIGAEGYEQFF. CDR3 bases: TGTGCCAGTAGTATAGGGGCCGAGGGCTACGAGCAGTTCTTC.

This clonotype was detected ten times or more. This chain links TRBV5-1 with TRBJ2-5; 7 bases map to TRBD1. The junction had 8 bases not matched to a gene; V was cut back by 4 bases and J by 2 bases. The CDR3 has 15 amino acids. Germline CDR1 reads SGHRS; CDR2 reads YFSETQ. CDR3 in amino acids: CASSVSPGGQETQYF. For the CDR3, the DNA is TGCGCCAGCAGCGTCAGCCCAGGGGGTCAAGAGACCCAGTACTTC.

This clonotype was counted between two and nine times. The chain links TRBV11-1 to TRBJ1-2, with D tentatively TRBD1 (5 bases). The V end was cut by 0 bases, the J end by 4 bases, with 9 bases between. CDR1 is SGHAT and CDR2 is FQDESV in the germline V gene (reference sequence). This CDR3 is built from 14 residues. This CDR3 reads CASSLATGPYGYTF. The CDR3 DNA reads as TGTGCCAGCAGCTTAGCGACGGGGCCCTATGGCTACACCTTC.

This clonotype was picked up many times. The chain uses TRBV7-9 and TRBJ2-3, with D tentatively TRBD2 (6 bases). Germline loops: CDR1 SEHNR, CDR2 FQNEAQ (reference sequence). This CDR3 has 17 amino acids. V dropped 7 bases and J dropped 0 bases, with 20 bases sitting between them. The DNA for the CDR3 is TGTGCCAGCACCCTATTACGGGACTCCTCTAGCACAGATACGCAGTATTTT. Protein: CASTLLRDSSSTDTQYF.

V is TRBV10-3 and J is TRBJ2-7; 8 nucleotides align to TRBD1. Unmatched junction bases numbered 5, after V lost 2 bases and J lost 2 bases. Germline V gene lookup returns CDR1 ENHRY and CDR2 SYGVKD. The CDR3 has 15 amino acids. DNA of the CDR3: TGTGCCATCAGTGAGCCGGGACAGGTCGCCTACGAGCAGTACTTC. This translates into CAISEPGQVAYEQYF.

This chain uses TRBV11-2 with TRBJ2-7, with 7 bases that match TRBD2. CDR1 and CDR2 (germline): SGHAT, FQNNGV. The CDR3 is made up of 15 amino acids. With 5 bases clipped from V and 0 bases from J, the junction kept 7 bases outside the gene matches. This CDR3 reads CASSLSGFSSYEQYF. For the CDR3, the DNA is TGTGCCAGCAGCCTTAGCGGGTTCAGCTCCTACGAGCAGTACTTC.

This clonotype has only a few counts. The CDR3 region has the DNA TGCAGCGTTGTGGCCGGCAAGGGCCCCTACGAGCAGTACTTC. Encoded protein: CSVVAGKGPYEQYF. The chain combines TRBV29-1 with TRBJ2-7; D ambiguous. V lost 4 bases and J 2 bases, leaving 15 bases between the germline ends. Germline V lookup: CDR1 SQVTM, CDR2 ANQGSEA. The CDR3 length is 14 residues.

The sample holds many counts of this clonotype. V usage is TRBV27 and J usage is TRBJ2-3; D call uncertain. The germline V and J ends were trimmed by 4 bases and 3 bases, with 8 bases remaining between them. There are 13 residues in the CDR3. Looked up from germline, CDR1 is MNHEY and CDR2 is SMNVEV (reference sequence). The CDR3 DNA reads TGTGCCAGCAGTTGGGCAAGAACAGATACGCAGTATTTT. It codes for CASSWARTDTQYF.

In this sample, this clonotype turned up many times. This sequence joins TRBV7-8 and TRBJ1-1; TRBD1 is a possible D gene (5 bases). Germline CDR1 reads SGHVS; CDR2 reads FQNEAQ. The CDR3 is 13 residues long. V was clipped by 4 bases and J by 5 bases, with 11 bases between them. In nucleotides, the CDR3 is TGTGCCAGCAGCTCCAGGGTAGGGACTGAAGCTTTCTTT. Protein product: CASSSRVGTEAFF.

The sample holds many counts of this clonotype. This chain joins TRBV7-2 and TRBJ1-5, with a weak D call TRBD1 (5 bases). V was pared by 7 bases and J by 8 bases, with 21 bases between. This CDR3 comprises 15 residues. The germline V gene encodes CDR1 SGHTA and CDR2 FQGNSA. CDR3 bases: TGTGCCAGCACGGAAGAGGGGACCATTACTAAGCCCCAGCATTTT. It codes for CASTEEGTITKPQHF.